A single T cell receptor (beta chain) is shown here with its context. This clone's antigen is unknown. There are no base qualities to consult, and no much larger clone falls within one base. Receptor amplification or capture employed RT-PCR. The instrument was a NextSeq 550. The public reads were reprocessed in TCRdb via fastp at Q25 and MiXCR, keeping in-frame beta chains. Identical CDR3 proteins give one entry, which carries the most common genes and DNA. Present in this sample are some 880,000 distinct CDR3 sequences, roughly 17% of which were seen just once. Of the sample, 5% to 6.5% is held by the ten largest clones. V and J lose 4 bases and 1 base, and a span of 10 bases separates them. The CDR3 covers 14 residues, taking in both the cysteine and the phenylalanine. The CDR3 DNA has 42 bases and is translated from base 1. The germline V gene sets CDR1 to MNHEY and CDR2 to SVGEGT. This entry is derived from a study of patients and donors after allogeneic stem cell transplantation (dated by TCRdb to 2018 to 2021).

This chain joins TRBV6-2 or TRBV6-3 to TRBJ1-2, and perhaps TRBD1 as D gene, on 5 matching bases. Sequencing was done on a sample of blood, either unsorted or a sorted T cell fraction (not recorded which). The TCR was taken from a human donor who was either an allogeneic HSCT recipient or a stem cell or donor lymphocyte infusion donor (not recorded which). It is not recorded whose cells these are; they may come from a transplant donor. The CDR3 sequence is CASSFDRFNYGYTF. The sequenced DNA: TGTGCCAGCAGTTTCGACAGATTTAACTATGGCTACACCTTC.